The next 19 T cell receptor beta chains were all read from a single sample in a study of blood T cell repertoires in COVID-19. The repertoire was sequenced with immunoSEQ multiplex PCR; TCRdb's copy has only in-frame clones and lacks some. Of 70,000 to 100,000 clones in the sample, roughly 80% are singletons; the top ten hold around 16%. Sequenced: peripheral blood. The receptors were gathered from a woman of 80 years or more with acute or convalescent COVID-19.

The sample holds one count of this clone. The chain combines TRBV7-6 with TRBJ1-1, with D perhaps matching TRBD1 (6 bases). The CDR3 has 18 amino acids. Germline CDR1 and CDR2: SGHVS and FNYEAQ. V was trimmed by 5 bases and J by 1 base, leaving 23 bases between them. CDR3 nucleotides: TGTGCCAGCAGCCCCACGAGGCGGGGGGGCTGGAAGAACACTGAAGCTTTCTTT. Translation: CASSPTRRGGWKNTEAFF. Variable domain in full (rest from reference TRBV7-6 and TRBJ1-1): GAGVSQSPRYKVTKRGQDVALRCDPISGHVSLYWYRQALGQGPEFLTYFNYEAQQDKSGLPNDRFSAERPEGSISTLTIQRTEQRDSAMYRCASSPTRRGGWKNTEAFFGQGTRLTVV.

The V call is TRBV6-6, the J call TRBJ2-1; D is unresolved. CDR1 and CDR2 (germline): MNHNY, SVGAGI (reference sequence). The CDR3 consists of 14 residues. Trimming left V 0 bases short and J 7 bases short, with 10 bases between. The CDR3 is CASSYSQVKNEQFF. The CDR3 DNA sequence: TGTGCCAGCAGTTACTCTCAGGTCAAGAATGAGCAGTTCTTC.

CDR3 region: CASSAPQNFYGYTF. CDR3 nucleotide sequence: TGTGCCAGCAGCGCCCCACAGAACTTCTATGGCTACACCTTC. The chain joins TRBV7-9 to TRBJ1-2; no clear D gene. CDR1 SEHNR and CDR2 FQNEAQ come from the germline V gene (reference sequence). CDR3 length: 14 residues. V was shortened by 5 bases and J by 4 bases, with 14 bases between the two germline ends.

Only a few counts were recorded for this clone. V is TRBV3-1 (or the pseudogene TRBV3-2) and J is TRBJ1-2; a possible D gene is TRBD1 (6 bases). This CDR3 contains 12 residues. V lost 3 bases and J lost 7, with 9 bases in between. The germline V gene has CDR1 LGHDT and CDR2 YNNKEL (reference sequence). For the CDR3, the DNA is TGTGCCAGCAGCCAGGGGGCCAGTGGCTACACCTTC. Translating it yields CASSQGASGYTF.

Only one count was recorded for this clone. V usage is TRBV4-1 and J usage is TRBJ1-1; D is perhaps TRBD1 (6 bases). Germline V gene lookup returns CDR1 MGHRA and CDR2 YSYEKL. This CDR3 contains 15 residues. V was cut by 1 base and J by 2 bases, with 11 bases left in between. The CDR3 DNA follows: TGCGCCAGCAGCCAAGCGCAGGGGACAAACACTGAAGCTTTCTTT. It codes for CASSQAQGTNTEAFF.

This clone was recorded a few times. The rearrangement joins TRBV11-3 to TRBJ1-2; possibly TRBD1 for D (5 bases). V was clipped by 5 bases and J by 8 bases, with 12 bases between them. The CDR3 is 12 residues long. CDR1 SGHNT and CDR2 YENEEA come from the germline V gene. As DNA, the CDR3 is TGTGCCAGCAGCAGGGGCCTCGAGGGCTACACCTTC. The encoded protein is CASSRGLEGYTF.

The chain links TRBV5-1 to TRBJ2-2; D is perhaps TRBD2 (6 bases). The length of the CDR3 is 15 residues. Germline V gene sequence: CDR1 SGHRS, CDR2 YFSETQ. Trimming removed 6 bases at V and 4 bases at J, with 16 bases between. This chain's CDR3 is CASIEVAGGTGELFF. The CDR3 DNA follows: TGCGCCAGCATAGAGGTGGCCGGGGGCACCGGGGAGCTGTTTTTT.

The chain combines TRBV19 with TRBJ2-3, with 11 bases fitting TRBD2. The V and J ends lost 7 bases and 2 bases, in that order; junction bases with no gene match: 11. The CDR3 runs 17 residues. CDR1 and CDR2 (germline): LNHDA, SQIVND (reference sequence). CDR3 DNA: TGTGCCAGTACCCTCCGGGCTAGCGGGGGGACCACAGATACGCAGTATTTT. Encoded protein: CASTLRASGGTTDTQYF. Full variable domain (missing parts from reference TRBV19 and TRBJ2-3): DGGITQSPKYLFRKEGQNVTLSCEQNLNHDAMYWYRQDPGQGLRLIYYSQIVNDFQKGDIAEGYSVSREKKESFPLTVTSAQKNPTAFYLCASTLRASGGTTDTQYFGPGTRLTVL.

The DNA for the CDR3 is TGTGCCAGCAGCCTGGGACTCAATCAGCCCCAGCATTTT. This translates into CASSLGLNQPQHF. V gene TRBV11-2 combines with J gene TRBJ1-5; possible D gene TRBD1, 5 bases. The CDR3 is 13 amino acids. Trimming left V 5 bases short and J 3 bases short, with 8 bases between. Germline CDR1 and CDR2: SGHAT and FQNNGV.

This chain links TRBV6-5 with TRBJ1-2, with 12 bases fitting TRBD1. Germline-derived CDR1 and CDR2 are MNHEY and SVGAGI. V trimming: 2 bases; J trimming: 3 bases; junction bases outside the gene matches: 4. The CDR3 has 16 amino acids. The DNA of the CDR3 is TGTGCCAGCAGTTACACCGGGACAGGGGGCGACTATGGCTACACCTTC. Protein product: CASSYTGTGGDYGYTF.

This clone appeared a single time. The chain has TRBV19 and TRBJ1-4; 9 bases match TRBD1. V trimming: 6 bases; J trimming: 7 bases; junction bases outside the gene matches: 9. This CDR3 comprises 15 residues. CDR1 and CDR2 (germline): LNHDA, SQIVND (reference sequence). CDR3 DNA sequence: TGTGCCAGTAGAAATCCGGGACAGGGAAGTGAAAAACTGTTTTTT. Its translation is CASRNPGQGSEKLFF.

The chain links TRBV27 to TRBJ1-1; tentatively, D is TRBD1 (5 bases). The V end was cut by 6 bases, the J end by 4 bases, with 27 bases between. The CDR3 runs 18 residues. CDR1 is MNHEY, CDR2 SMNVEV, per germline (reference sequence). The CDR3 loop is CASRIISQGGVASTEAFF. CDR3 DNA: TGTGCCAGCAGAATTATCTCTCAGGGAGGAGTCGCGAGCACTGAAGCTTTCTTT.

This chain uses TRBV27 with TRBJ1-5, with 7 bases fitting TRBD1. The CDR3 length is 16 residues. Germline V gene lookup returns CDR1 MNHEY and CDR2 SMNVEV (reference sequence). Losses at the gene ends were 6 bases for V and 2 bases for J; bases not matched to a gene: 10. For the CDR3, the DNA is TGTGCCAGCAGCCGAGCAGGGGGGTTTGGCAATCAGCCCCAGCATTTT. Translating gives CASSRAGGFGNQPQHF.

This clone has a single count. The chain combines TRBV11-2 with TRBJ2-7; D not resolved. The CDR3 runs to 15 residues. Germline V gene sequence: CDR1 SGHAT, CDR2 FQNNGV. The ends were cut back, 0 bases at V and 0 bases at J, with 9 bases in the middle. CDR3 nucleotide sequence: TGTGCCAGCAGCTTAGATCCAACGAGCTCCTACGAGCAGTACTTC. Its protein product is CASSLDPTSSYEQYF.

This clone was detected only a few times. V gene TRBV11-2 combines with J gene TRBJ1-1, with D uncertain. Trimming took off 2 bases at V and 5 bases at J, with 12 bases between the two ends. The germline CDR1 and CDR2 sequences are SGHAT and FQNNGV. The CDR3 runs 14 residues. CDR3 bases: TGTGCCAGCAGCTTAAGCTTTAGCAAGACTGAAGCTTTCTTT. It codes for CASSLSFSKTEAFF.

In DNA, the CDR3 is TGTGCCAGCAGAAGGGACAGGAATAATGAAAAACTGTTTTTT. Encoded protein: CASRRDRNNEKLFF. V usage is TRBV11-2 and J usage is TRBJ1-4; 8 bases map to TRBD1. J was trimmed by 4 bases and V by 6 bases; bases with no gene match: 4. The length of the CDR3 is 14 residues. Germline loops: CDR1 SGHAT, CDR2 FQNNGV.

The V gene is TRBV12-3 or TRBV12-4, the J gene TRBJ1-2; D unclear. Trimming removed 7 bases at V and 7 bases at J, with 16 bases between. This CDR3 contains 13 residues. CDR3 protein: CASTGRSMSGYTF. CDR3 sequence (DNA): TGTGCCAGCACTGGCCGCTCAATGTCTGGCTACACCTTC.

CDR3 region: CAITAGTENTEAFF. DNA for the CDR3: TGTGCCATCACCGCCGGGACAGAGAACACTGAAGCTTTCTTT. J is TRBJ1-1 and V is TRBV10-3; 7 nucleotides match TRBD1. V was clipped by 7 bases and J by 1 base; unmatched bases: 6. The CDR3 is 14 residues long. Germline CDR1 is ENHRY and CDR2 is SYGVKD.

The chain couples TRBV4-1 to TRBJ1-2; 9 bases match TRBD1. CDR3 length: 16 residues. Germline CDR1 and CDR2: MGHRA and YSYEKL. Trimming cost V 0 bases and J 6 bases; bases outside gene matches: 8. The CDR3 DNA is TGCGCCAGCAGCCAAGATGGAACAGGGGGCGCAAATGGCTACACCTTC. Translation gives CASSQDGTGGANGYTF.